Listed here are 28 T cell receptor beta chains from one sample, sequenced in a study of blood T cell repertoires in COVID-19. Generated by immunoSEQ multiplex PCR, the TCRdb table keeps only in-frame clones and is missing some. This table has 500,000 or so clones, about nine tenths appearing once. Sequenced: PBMCs or T cells enriched from blood (not recorded which). Source of these receptors: a woman aged 18 to 35 who had recovered from COVID-19.

The DNA of the CDR3 is TGTGCCAGCAGTTTGACAGGATCCTACAATGAGCAGTTCTTC. Translation: CASSLTGSYNEQFF. The chain has TRBV27 and TRBJ2-1; D perhaps matches TRBD1 (6 bases). Germline values: CDR1 MNHEY, CDR2 SMNVEV (reference sequence). CDR3 length: 14 amino acids. Trimming left V 3 bases short and J 1 base short, with 7 bases between.

The chain uses TRBV18 and TRBJ2-2, with D maybe TRBD1 (6 bases). The CDR3 is made up of 15 amino acids. V dropped 3 bases and J dropped 6 bases, with 14 bases sitting between them. Per germline, CDR1 KGHSH and CDR2 LQKENI. The CDR3 nucleotides read TGTGCCAGCTCACCGCCACACAGGGTTTCCGGGGAGCTGTTTTTT. Translating gives CASSPPHRVSGELFF.

The V and J genes are TRBV30 and TRBJ2-7; D uncertain. With 5 bases removed from V and 3 bases from J, the gap between germline ends came to 11 bases. Per the germline V gene, CDR1 is GTSNPN and CDR2 is SVGIG (reference sequence). The CDR3 runs to 12 residues. The CDR3 region is CAWGVSGYEQYF. The CDR3 coding sequence is TGTGCCTGGGGAGTCTCGGGCTACGAGCAGTACTTC.

The chain employs TRBV6-5 and TRBJ2-7, with 9 nucleotides matching TRBD1. The germline gives CDR1 MNHEY, CDR2 SVGAGI. J was trimmed by 6 bases and V by 6 bases; bases with no gene match: 12. The CDR3 runs 15 residues. CDR3 sequence reads: CASSSTVGQGGEQYF. The DNA for the CDR3 is TGTGCCAGCAGCTCCACGGTGGGACAGGGAGGCGAGCAGTACTTC.

The CDR3 region has the DNA TGTGCCAGCTCTTCCCCGTACGGGAACAATGAGCAGTTCTTC. It codes for CASSSPYGNNEQFF. The chain combines TRBV18 with TRBJ2-1; D might be TRBD2 (5 bases). The CDR3 is made up of 14 amino acids. Germline V lookup: CDR1 KGHSH, CDR2 LQKENI. Trimming shortened V by 6 bases and J by 5 bases, and 14 bases separated the two germline ends. Together with reference TRBV18 and TRBJ2-1, the CDR3 gives the full variable domain: NAGVMQNPRHLVRRRGQEARLRCSPMKGHSHVYWYRQLPEEGLKFMVYLQKENIIDESGMPKERFSAEFPKEGPSILRIQQVVRGDSAAYFCASSSPYGNNEQFFGPGTRLTVL.

This clone was observed a handful of times. CDR3 in DNA: TGTGCCAGCAGCCTCCAGCGAGGGGGGGCGGGGGATACGCAGTATTTT. Protein: CASSLQRGGAGDTQYF. The chain joins TRBV3-1 (or the pseudogene TRBV3-2) to TRBJ2-3, with a weak D call TRBD2 (7 bases). Germline-derived CDR1 and CDR2 are LGHDT and YNNKEL (reference sequence). The V gene lost 4 bases and the J gene lost 6 bases, with 20 bases spanning the gap. This CDR3 is built from 16 residues.

The genes are TRBV14 and TRBJ1-1; 8 bases are shared with TRBD1. J gave up 1 base and V 4 bases, and 5 bases lay outside the gene matches. The CDR3 runs 15 residues. Germline V lookup: CDR1 SGHDN, CDR2 FVKESK. The CDR3 reads CASSRGQGANTEAFF. The CDR3 coding sequence is TGTGCCAGCAGCCGAGGGCAGGGGGCGAACACTGAAGCTTTCTTT.

J is TRBJ1-1 and V is TRBV4-1, with D unresolved. The CDR3 loop spans 13 amino acids. Germline lookup yields CDR1 MGHRA and CDR2 YSYEKL. V lost 1 base, J lost 10 bases, and 13 bases lay in between. CDR3 region: CASSQGAEGPAFF. The CDR3 nucleotides read TGCGCCAGCAGCCAAGGGGCGGAGGGCCCAGCTTTCTTT.

This sequence joins TRBV27 and TRBJ1-1, with 7 bases matching TRBD1. This CDR3 region has 16 residues. Germline lookup yields CDR1 MNHEY and CDR2 SMNVEV (reference sequence). V shed 6 bases and J 0 bases; nucleotides not matched to a gene: 10. DNA of the CDR3: TGTGCCAGCAGGTCATCTAGGGGGCAGATGAACACTGAAGCTTTCTTT. Translation gives CASRSSRGQMNTEAFF.

This chain joins TRBV7-9 and TRBJ2-1; 12 nucleotides line up with TRBD2. CDR1 SEHNR and CDR2 FQNEAQ come from the germline V gene (reference sequence). The CDR3 spans 15 residues. The trim removed 3 bases at V and 5 bases at J, leaving 2 bases unmatched. DNA of the CDR3: TGTGCCAGCAGCTTCCGGACTAGCGGGGACAATGAGCAGTTCTTC. Translated: CASSFRTSGDNEQFF.

The J gene is TRBJ1-2, the V gene TRBV5-4; 10 bases are a match to TRBD1. After removal of 4 bases from V and 4 bases from J, the junction contained 16 bases not matched to a gene. Germline lookup yields CDR1 SGHNT and CDR2 YYREEE (reference sequence). The CDR3 spans 18 residues. The CDR3 coding sequence is TGTGCCAGCAGCCCCATGGGGACAGGGGTCGACCGACTCTATGGCTACACCTTC. This codes for CASSPMGTGVDRLYGYTF.

J is TRBJ1-2 and V is TRBV2; D might be TRBD1 (5 bases). V lost 7 bases and J 4 bases, leaving 13 bases between the germline ends. Looked up from germline, CDR1 is SNHLY and CDR2 is FYNNEI. The CDR3 length is 13 residues. CDR3 nucleotide sequence: TGTGCCAGCAAAACAGGCTCGTTCTATGGCTACACCTTC. Its protein product is CASKTGSFYGYTF. The full variable domain, rest sourced from reference TRBV2 and TRBJ1-2, is EPEVTQTPSHQVTQMGQEVILRCVPISNHLYFYWYRQILGQKVEFLVSFYNNEISEKSEIFDDQFSVERPDGSNFTLKIRSTKLEDSAMYFCASKTGSFYGYTFGSGTRLTVV.

The V gene is TRBV4-1, the J gene TRBJ1-2; TRBD1 might be the D (6 bases). Germline values: CDR1 MGHRA, CDR2 YSYEKL. CDR3 length equals 16 residues. The V gene lost 2 bases and the J gene lost 3 bases, with 16 bases spanning the gap. The CDR3: CASSQHPGTKDYGYTF. In DNA form, the CDR3 reads TGCGCCAGCAGCCAACATCCCGGGACAAAGGACTATGGCTACACCTTC.

This chain connects TRBV27 to TRBJ1-3, with D possibly being TRBD1 (6 bases). CDR1 MNHEY and CDR2 SMNVEV come from the germline V gene (reference sequence). Trimming cost V 6 bases and J 0 bases, with 12 bases left between them. The CDR3 is 15 amino acids. The CDR3 sequence is CASSLIGGSGNTIYF. CDR3 coding DNA: TGTGCCAGCAGCCTTATAGGGGGCTCTGGAAACACCATATATTTT.

The chain couples TRBV27 to TRBJ1-6; 10 bases are a match to TRBD1. The CDR3 is 17 amino acids. J gave up 0 bases and V 6 bases, and 5 bases lay outside the gene matches. Per germline, CDR1 MNHEY and CDR2 SMNVEV (reference sequence). DNA for the CDR3: TGTGCCAGCAGCAGGACAGGGGGAAGCTCCTATAATTCACCCCTCCACTTT. This gives the protein CASSRTGGSSYNSPLHF.

This sequence joins TRBV12-5 and TRBJ1-4, with D perhaps matching TRBD1 (6 bases). CDR1 is LGHNT and CDR2 is FRNRAP in the germline V gene. Trimming pared 1 base from V and 8 bases from J, leaving 14 bases between. The CDR3 loop spans 15 amino acids. The CDR3 loop reads CASGLGAKGEEKLFF. The CDR3 region has the DNA TGTGCTAGTGGTTTGGGGGCGAAGGGGGAGGAAAAACTGTTTTTT.

V is TRBV18 and J is TRBJ1-4; 7 positions match TRBD1. The CDR3 sequence is 15 residues long. Unmatched junction bases numbered 4, after V lost 1 base and J lost 5 bases. Looked up from germline, CDR1 is KGHSH and CDR2 is LQKENI. The chain's CDR3 is CASSPRGTENEKLFF. In DNA, the CDR3 is TGTGCCAGCTCACCACGAGGGACAGAGAATGAAAAACTGTTTTTT.

The gene calls are TRBV29-1 and TRBJ1-2, with D possibly matching TRBD1 (6 bases). V lost 6 bases to trimming and J lost 4 bases, with 15 bases between them. CDR3 length equals 13 residues. Germline CDR1 SQVTM, CDR2 ANQGSEA. The CDR3 sequence: CSVPNTGTYGYTF. The CDR3 nucleotides read TGCAGCGTACCAAATACAGGGACCTATGGCTACACCTTC.

In its sample, this clone was seen many times. The V call is TRBV11-2, the J call TRBJ1-4; no firm D call. Trimming took 6 bases from V and 4 from J, leaving 12 bases between them. The germline V gene has CDR1 SGHAT and CDR2 FQNNGV. This CDR3 is 14 amino acids long. The CDR3 loop reads CASSRLTVNEKLFF. CDR3 coding DNA: TGTGCCAGCAGTCGACTGACGGTTAATGAAAAACTGTTTTTT.

This chain uses TRBV6-5 with TRBJ1-4; D remains ambiguous. Per germline, CDR1 MNHEY and CDR2 SVGAGI. There are 15 residues in the CDR3. Between the trimmed V and J ends, which lost 8 bases and 8 bases, there was a span of 21 bases. Written as DNA, the CDR3 is TGTGCCAGCCACAAAAGCGGCCAGACTCCGGAAAAACTGTTTTTT. Protein sequence: CASHKSGQTPEKLFF.

This sequence joins TRBV5-5 and TRBJ2-2, with D hard to call. The CDR3 totals 11 residues. The germline CDR1 and CDR2 sequences are SGHKS and YYEKEE (reference sequence). Trimming removed 4 bases at V and 9 bases at J, with 7 bases between. This CDR3 is CASSEHRELFF. In DNA, the CDR3 is TGTGCCAGCAGCGAGCACCGGGAGCTGTTTTTT.

The chain has TRBV28 and TRBJ2-7; 7 positions match TRBD1. CDR1 is MDHEN and CDR2 is SYDVKM in the germline V gene. The CDR3 consists of 14 residues. V lost 3 bases to trimming and J lost 4 bases; unmatched junction nucleotides: 6. CDR3: CASSFIGGGYEQYF. CDR3 bases: TGTGCCAGCAGTTTTATAGGGGGCGGGTACGAGCAGTACTTC.

V and J are TRBV15 and TRBJ2-5; 9 bases match TRBD1. J lost 5 bases, V lost 5 bases, and 6 bases had no gene match. The CDR3 is 14 amino acids. Looked up from germline, CDR1 is LNHNV and CDR2 is YYDKDF (reference sequence). CDR3 nucleotides: TGTGCCACCAGCCAACAGGGGGCAGGGGAGACCCAGTACTTC. As protein: CATSQQGAGETQYF.

The chain couples TRBV6-6 to TRBJ1-6; 8 bases fit TRBD1. V shed 6 bases, J shed 6 bases, and the junction held 7 bases outside the gene matches. The CDR3 is 15 amino acids. CDR1 MNHNY and CDR2 SVGAGI come from the germline V gene (reference sequence). The DNA for the CDR3 is TGTGCCAGCAGCCCACAGGGGGGGGGTAATTCACCCCTCCACTTT. This sequence encodes CASSPQGGGNSPLHF.

The chain uses TRBV4-1 and TRBJ1-1; 7 bases map to TRBD1. Germline lookup yields CDR1 MGHRA and CDR2 YSYEKL. Trimming cost V 3 bases and J 5 bases; bases outside gene matches: 6. The CDR3 length is 14 residues. CDR3: CASSQQGVGTEAFF. CDR3 coding DNA: TGCGCCAGCAGCCAGCAGGGGGTCGGTACTGAAGCTTTCTTT.

The V and J genes are TRBV2 and TRBJ2-7, with D hard to call. The ends were cut back, 7 bases at V and 1 base at J, with 17 bases in the middle. The CDR3 has 15 residues. Germline-derived CDR1 and CDR2 are SNHLY and FYNNEI. CDR3 amino acids: CASTRSPLSSYEQYF. CDR3 DNA sequence: TGTGCCAGCACCCGTTCCCCACTATCATCCTACGAGCAGTACTTC.

The chain joins TRBV30 to TRBJ2-4; 9 bases align to TRBD2. V lost 4 bases, J lost 6 bases, and 4 bases stayed unmatched. CDR3 size: 13 residues. Germline lookup yields CDR1 GTSNPN and CDR2 SVGIG (reference sequence). The CDR3 region is CAWTTGLANIQYF. CDR3 bases: TGTGCCTGGACCACGGGACTAGCAAACATTCAGTACTTC.

The J gene is TRBJ1-2, the V gene TRBV19; maybe TRBD1 (5 bases). CDR3 size: 14 residues. The germline gives CDR1 LNHDA, CDR2 SQIVND (reference sequence). V was shortened by 5 bases and J by 4 bases, with 14 bases between the two germline ends. CDR3 residues: CASSPSGGTYGYTF. The CDR3 region has the DNA TGTGCCAGTAGTCCCTCGGGGGGAACCTATGGCTACACCTTC.